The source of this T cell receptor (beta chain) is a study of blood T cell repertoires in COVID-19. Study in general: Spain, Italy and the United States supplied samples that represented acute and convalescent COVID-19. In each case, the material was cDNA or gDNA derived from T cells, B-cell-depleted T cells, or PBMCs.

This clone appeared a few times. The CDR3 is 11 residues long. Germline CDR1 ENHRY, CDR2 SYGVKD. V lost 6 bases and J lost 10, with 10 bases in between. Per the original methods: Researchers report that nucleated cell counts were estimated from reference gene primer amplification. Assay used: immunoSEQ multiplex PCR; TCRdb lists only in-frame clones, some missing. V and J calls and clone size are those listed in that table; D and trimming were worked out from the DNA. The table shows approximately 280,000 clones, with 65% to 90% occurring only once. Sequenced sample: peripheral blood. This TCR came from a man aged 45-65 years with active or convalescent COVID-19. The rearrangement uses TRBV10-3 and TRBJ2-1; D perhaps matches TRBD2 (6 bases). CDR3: CAISPDYEQFF. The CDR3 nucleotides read TGTGCCATCAGCCCGGACTACGAGCAGTTCTTC.